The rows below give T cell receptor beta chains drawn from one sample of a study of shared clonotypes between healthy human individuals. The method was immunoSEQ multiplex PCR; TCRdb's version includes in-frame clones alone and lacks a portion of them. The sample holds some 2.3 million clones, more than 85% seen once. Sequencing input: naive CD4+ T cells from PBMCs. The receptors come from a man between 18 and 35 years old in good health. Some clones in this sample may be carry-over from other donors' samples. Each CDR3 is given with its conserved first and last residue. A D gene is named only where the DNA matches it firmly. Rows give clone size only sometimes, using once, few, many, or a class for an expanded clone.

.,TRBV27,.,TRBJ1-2,CASSLVGLGHYGYTF,TGTGCCAGCAGTTTGGTCGGTCTGGGGCACTATGGCTACACCTTC
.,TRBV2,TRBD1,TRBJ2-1,CASSTQGAYNEQFF,TGTGCCAGCAGCACACAGGGGGCCTACAATGAGCAGTTCTTC
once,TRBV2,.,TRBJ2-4,CASSEALTAKNIQYF,TGTGCCAGCAGTGAAGCGCTCACAGCCAAAAACATTCAGTACTTC
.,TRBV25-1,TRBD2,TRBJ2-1,CASSVTWGGNEQFF,TGTGCCAGCAGTGTCACTTGGGGAGGGAATGAGCAGTTCTTC
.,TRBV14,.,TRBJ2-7,CASSERQFLKTYEQYF,TGTGCCAGCAGCGAAAGACAGTTCTTGAAAACCTACGAGCAGTACTTC
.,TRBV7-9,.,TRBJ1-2,CASSLLGANYGYTF,TGTGCCAGCAGCTTACTGGGGGCGAACTATGGCTACACCTTC
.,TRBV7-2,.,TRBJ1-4,CASSYGPNEKLFF,TGTGCCAGCAGCTACGGACCTAATGAAAAACTGTTTTTT
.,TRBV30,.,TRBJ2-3,CAWSVSTDTQYF,TGTGCCTGGAGTGTATCAACAGATACGCAGTATTTT
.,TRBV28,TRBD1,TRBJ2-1,CASRGGQGGNEQFF,TGTGCCAGCAGGGGGGGACAGGGCGGCAATGAGCAGTTCTTC
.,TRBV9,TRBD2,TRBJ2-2,CASSVTDWTSGGSNTGELFF,TGTGCCAGCAGCGTAACCGACTGGACTAGCGGGGGATCGAACACCGGGGAGCTGTTTTTT
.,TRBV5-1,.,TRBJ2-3,CASSSGRPGDTQYF,TGCGCCAGCAGCTCGGGCCGTCCAGGGGATACGCAGTATTTT
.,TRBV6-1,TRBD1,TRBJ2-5,CASSVNTGVETQYF,TGTGCCAGCAGTGTAAATACAGGGGTGGAGACCCAGTACTTC
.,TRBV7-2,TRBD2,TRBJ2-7,CASSPLAGGYSYEQYF,TGTGCCAGCAGCCCCCTGGCGGGGGGGTACTCCTACGAGCAGTACTTC
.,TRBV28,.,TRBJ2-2,CASVLPNTGELFF,TGTGCCAGCGTACTACCGAACACCGGGGAGCTGTTTTTT
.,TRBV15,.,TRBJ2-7,CATSRGDALPPGEQYF,TGTGCCACCAGCAGAGGAGACGCACTCCCGCCTGGGGAGCAGTACTTC
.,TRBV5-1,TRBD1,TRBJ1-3,CASSSQTGAGNTIYF,TGCGCCAGCAGCTCTCAGACAGGGGCTGGAAACACCATATATTTT
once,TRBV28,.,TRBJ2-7,CASSGPPQDEQYF,TGTGCCAGCAGTGGCCCACCGCAGGACGAGCAGTACTTC
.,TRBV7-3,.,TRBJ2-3,CASSLEVSDTQYF,TGTGCCAGCAGCTTAGAAGTATCAGATACGCAGTATTTT
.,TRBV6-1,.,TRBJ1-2,CASSESDRIPGGYTF,TGTGCCAGCAGTGAATCGGACAGAATTCCAGGCGGCTACACCTTC
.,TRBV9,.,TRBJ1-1,CASSAVGQSYTEAFF,TGTGCCAGCAGCGCTGTAGGACAGAGCTACACTGAAGCTTTCTTT
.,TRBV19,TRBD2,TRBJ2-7,CASSQREPTYEQYF,TGTGCCAGTAGTCAGCGGGAGCCCACCTACGAGCAGTACTTC
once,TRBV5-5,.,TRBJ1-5,CASSLLGQPQHF,TGTGCCAGCAGCTTGCTGGGTCAGCCCCAGCATTTT
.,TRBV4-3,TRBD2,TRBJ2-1,CASSQGSQREIRNEQFF,TGCGCCAGCAGCCAAGGGTCCCAGCGGGAGATCCGGAATGAGCAGTTCTTC
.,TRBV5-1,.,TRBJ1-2,CASSPRGRGYGYTF,TGCGCCAGCAGCCCGAGGGGCAGGGGCTATGGCTACACCTTC
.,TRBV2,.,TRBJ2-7,CASKQQDKLYEQYF,TGTGCCAGCAAGCAGCAGGACAAGCTCTACGAGCAGTACTTC
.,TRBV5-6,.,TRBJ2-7,CASSLKGTAKSYEQYF,TGTGCCAGCAGCTTGAAGGGAACAGCTAAGTCCTACGAGCAGTACTTC
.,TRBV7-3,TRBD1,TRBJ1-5,CASSPQGQGFRQPQHF,TGTGCCAGCAGCCCCCAGGGACAGGGGTTCCGTCAGCCCCAGCATTTT
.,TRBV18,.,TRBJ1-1,CASSPPRTGWTEAFF,TGTGCCAGCTCACCACCGCGAACGGGGTGGACTGAAGCTTTCTTT
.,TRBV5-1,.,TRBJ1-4,CASSRAVGANEKLFF,TGCGCCAGCAGCCGGGCGGTGGGGGCTAATGAAAAACTGTTTTTT